Listed here are 2 T cell receptor beta chains from one sample, sequenced in a study of T cell repertoires in aging, cancer and after chemotherapy. A mixed TRB-A/B primer pool amplified rearranged TRB by multiplex touch-down PCR. A single record per CDR3 protein comes from TCRdb applying MiXCR to the multiplex PCR reads. The table lists 13,000 or so distinct CDR3 sequences, 26% of them singletons. The template was genomic DNA from peripheral blood, not RNA. Sequencing was carried out using blood. The origin of the receptors is a human donor in good health.

This clonotype is labeled as medium-sized. The CDR3 DNA reads TGTGCCAGTAGTATAGCAGACTTGAACACTGAAGCTTTCTTT. Its translation is CASSIADLNTEAFF. The V gene is TRBV19, the J gene TRBJ1-1; no clear D. With 1 base removed from V and 0 bases from J, the gap between germline ends came to 6 bases. This CDR3 has 14 amino acids. Germline V gene lookup returns CDR1 LNHDA and CDR2 SQIVND (reference sequence).

The J gene is TRBJ2-3, the V gene TRBV7-6; TRBD1 might be the D (6 bases). Germline V gene lookup returns CDR1 SGHVS and CDR2 FNYEAQ. Trimming stripped 5 bases from V and 4 bases from J, with 10 bases between. This CDR3 comprises 13 residues. Here the CDR3 DNA reads TGTGCCAGCAGCAAACAGGGTTCAGATACGCAGTATTTT. This translates into CASSKQGSDTQYF.